These 27 T cell receptor beta chains were sequenced from one sample in a study of T cell repertoires in ileal Crohn's disease. The method was immunoSEQ multiplex PCR; TCRdb's version includes in-frame clones alone and lacks a portion of them. The repertoire holds about 14,000 clones, with 80% to 85% as singletons. The material sequenced was ileal tissue. These receptor sequences come from an adult with Crohn's disease.

The chain has TRBV5-1 and TRBJ2-7; 10 positions agree with TRBD1. The CDR3 loop spans 15 amino acids. Per germline, CDR1 SGHRS and CDR2 YFSETQ. V lost 2 bases, J lost 2 bases, and 4 bases stayed unmatched. The CDR3, as DNA: TGCGCCAGCAGCTTAATCGGGACAGGGGCCTACGAGCAGTACTTC. This translates into CASSLIGTGAYEQYF.

This clone was detected only a few times. V and J are TRBV19 and TRBJ2-2, with 9 bases matching TRBD1. Germline lookup yields CDR1 LNHDA and CDR2 SQIVND (reference sequence). The CDR3 covers 15 residues. The V gene end was trimmed by 2 bases and the J gene end by 8 bases; junction bases not matched to a gene: 6. The CDR3 region has the DNA TGTGCCAGTAGTATAACCGGACAGGGGATAGGGGAGCTGTTTTTT. Protein sequence: CASSITGQGIGELFF.

The J gene is TRBJ2-3, the V gene TRBV7-9; 7 bases are a match to TRBD1. CDR1 is SEHNR and CDR2 is FQNEAQ in the germline V gene (reference sequence). The CDR3 runs to 16 residues. J lost 2 bases, V lost 0 bases, and 5 bases had no gene match. The CDR3 region has the DNA TGTGCCAGCAGCTTAGCCAACAGGGGAACCACAGATACGCAGTATTTT. Translation gives CASSLANRGTTDTQYF.

This rearrangement joins TRBV6-9 to TRBJ2-7; perhaps TRBD1 as D (6 bases). V was clipped by 5 bases and J by 0 bases, with 14 bases between them. Looked up from germline, CDR1 is MNHGY and CDR2 is SVAAGI. The CDR3 spans 15 residues. The CDR3 protein is CASSPTPGDSYEQYF. The CDR3 DNA follows: TGTGCCAGCAGTCCGACCCCAGGGGACTCCTACGAGCAGTACTTC.

A single count supports this clone. This chain connects TRBV19 to TRBJ1-1; D is unclear. This CDR3 comprises 14 residues. V lost 1 base and J 2 bases, leaving 8 bases between the germline ends. CDR1 is LNHDA and CDR2 is SQIVND in the germline V gene (reference sequence). CDR3 nucleotides: TGTGCCAGTAGTATAGTGGGCACAAACACTGAAGCTTTCTTT. It yields the protein CASSIVGTNTEAFF.

The chain uses TRBV10-1 and TRBJ2-1, with D tentatively TRBD2 (5 bases). There are 16 residues in the CDR3. Trimming shortened V by 0 bases and J by 5 bases, and 14 bases separated the two germline ends. The germline V gene encodes CDR1 WNHNN and CDR2 SYGVQD (reference sequence). The CDR3 DNA reads TGCGCCAGCAGTGAGTCGAGAAGCGGTAGTAACAATGAGCAGTTCTTC. This gives the protein CASSESRSGSNNEQFF.

The rearrangement links TRBV7-8 to TRBJ2-7; 7 nucleotides agree with TRBD1. Trimming at V came to 5 bases and at J to 2 bases, leaving 9 bases not matched to a gene. Germline lookup yields CDR1 SGHVS and CDR2 FQNEAQ. CDR3 length: 15 amino acids. The CDR3 DNA follows: TGTGCCAGCAGCGTACAGACAGGGAATACCTACGAGCAGTACTTC. Its translation is CASSVQTGNTYEQYF.

This chain connects TRBV19 to TRBJ2-2; no firm D call. The germline CDR1 and CDR2 sequences are LNHDA and SQIVND (reference sequence). Trimming removed 5 bases from V and 4 bases from J, with 11 bases in between. The CDR3 contains 14 residues. In DNA, the CDR3 is TGTGCCAGTAGTGACCAGGTGACCACCGGGGAGCTGTTTTTT. Protein product: CASSDQVTTGELFF.

The CDR3 region has the DNA TGTGCCAGCAGCCAAGAGACTAGCGGGGGGACAGATACGCAGTATTTT. The encoded protein is CASSQETSGGTDTQYF. The chain carries TRBV4-2 and TRBJ2-3, with TRBD2 matching 13 bases. CDR1 and CDR2 from the germline V gene are LGHNA and YNFKEQ. Trimming cost V 0 bases and J 3 bases; bases outside gene matches: 0. This CDR3 is built from 16 residues.

The chain links TRBV30 to TRBJ2-7, with D perhaps TRBD2 (6 bases). V gave up 1 base and J gave up 5 bases, with 15 bases separating them. Per the germline V gene, CDR1 is GTSNPN and CDR2 is SVGIG (reference sequence). This CDR3 is 14 amino acids long. The CDR3 loop reads CAWSASGEWNEQYF. The CDR3 coding sequence is TGTGCCTGGAGTGCCTCGGGGGAGTGGAACGAGCAGTACTTC.

The V gene is TRBV6-6, the J gene TRBJ1-1, with TRBD1 identical over 9 bases. Trimming removed 4 bases from V and 10 bases from J; junction bases left unmatched: 4. The CDR3 loop spans 12 amino acids. Per the germline V gene, CDR1 is MNHNY and CDR2 is SVGAGI (reference sequence). CDR3 in amino acids: CASSSPGQGAFF. The CDR3 bases are TGTGCCAGCAGTTCTCCGGGACAGGGAGCTTTCTTT.

The V call is TRBV7-3, the J call TRBJ2-1; tentatively, D is TRBD1 (6 bases). The V gene lost 0 bases and the J gene lost 3 bases, with 12 bases spanning the gap. The CDR3 totals 16 residues. CDR1 and CDR2 (germline): SGHTA, FQGTGA. CDR3 sequence: CASSLTGRGGYNEQFF. DNA of the CDR3: TGTGCCAGCAGCTTAACCGGCCGAGGGGGCTACAATGAGCAGTTCTTC.

The chain links TRBV6-1 to TRBJ1-5; 9 bases agree with TRBD1. CDR3 size: 15 residues. V was clipped by 4 bases and J by 6 bases; unmatched bases: 7. CDR1 and CDR2 from the germline V gene are MNHNS and SASEGT. CDR3 sequence reads: CASSVGTGKSQPQHF. The CDR3, as DNA: TGTGCCAGCAGTGTCGGGACAGGGAAAAGTCAGCCCCAGCATTTT.

The genes are TRBV2 and TRBJ2-7; tentative D call: TRBD1 (6 bases). The CDR3 loop spans 17 amino acids. V shed 1 base and J shed 3 bases, with 19 bases lying between them. Germline-derived CDR1 and CDR2 are SNHLY and FYNNEI. The CDR3 is CASSEGGLGETLYEQYF. The CDR3 region has the DNA TGTGCCAGCAGTGAAGGGGGGCTGGGGGAAACACTCTACGAGCAGTACTTC.

The chain links TRBV29-1 to TRBJ1-2; TRBD1 might be the D (6 bases). V was clipped by 1 base and J by 8 bases, with 14 bases between them. Germline CDR1 reads SQVTM; CDR2 reads ANQGSEA. The CDR3 has 13 residues. CDR3 coding DNA: TGCAGCGTTGAAGGGGCAGGGGAGCGCGGCTACACCTTC. As protein: CSVEGAGERGYTF.

This clone was seen a handful of times. This chain links TRBV7-6 with TRBJ2-7, with 8 bases fitting TRBD1. Per germline, CDR1 SGHVS and CDR2 FNYEAQ. V lost 2 bases to trimming and J lost 6 bases; unmatched junction nucleotides: 6. The CDR3 has 14 amino acids. The CDR3 sequence is CASSLLGQEGEQYF. The CDR3 DNA follows: TGTGCCAGCAGCTTACTGGGACAGGAAGGCGAGCAGTACTTC.

This clone was recorded only once. The rearrangement links TRBV4-1 to TRBJ1-5; D is unresolved. There are 14 residues in the CDR3. V dropped 1 base and J dropped 6 bases, with 10 bases sitting between them. Germline-derived CDR1 and CDR2 are MGHRA and YSYEKL. Here the CDR3 DNA reads TGCGCCAGCAGCCAAGTAGCGACGCTTCAGCCCCAGCATTTT. Its protein product is CASSQVATLQPQHF.

The genes are TRBV11-2 and TRBJ2-7; TRBD1 might be the D (6 bases). The ends were cut back, 0 bases at V and 9 bases at J, with 12 bases in the middle. In germline, CDR1 is SGHAT, CDR2 FQNNGV. The CDR3 length is 13 residues. The CDR3 DNA reads as TGTGCCAGCAGCTTAGAACCTCAGGGGATGCAGTACTTC. It translates to CASSLEPQGMQYF.

The V gene is TRBV12-5, the J gene TRBJ1-4; D gene unclear. The V end was cut by 2 bases, the J end by 12 bases, with 10 bases between. Germline lookup yields CDR1 LGHNT and CDR2 FRNRAP. CDR3 length: 12 residues. The CDR3 DNA reads TGTGCTAGTGGTTTGCCTCGGGTGGAACTGTTTTTT. As protein: CASGLPRVELFF.

The gene calls are TRBV10-3 and TRBJ2-2; D not certain. This CDR3 has 14 residues. Looked up from germline, CDR1 is ENHRY and CDR2 is SYGVKD. V lost 0 bases and J 5 bases, leaving 7 bases between the germline ends. The CDR3 loop reads CAISESRLTGELFF. The CDR3 region has the DNA TGTGCCATCAGTGAGTCGAGGTTAACCGGGGAGCTGTTTTTT.

Here the CDR3 reads CASSMRTSFDNEQFF. In nucleotides, the CDR3 is TGTGCCAGTAGTATGAGGACTAGCTTTGACAATGAGCAGTTCTTC. This chain links TRBV19 with TRBJ2-1; TRBD2 matches at 8 bases. Unmatched junction bases numbered 6, after V lost 3 bases and J lost 5 bases. Germline CDR1 and CDR2: LNHDA and SQIVND (reference sequence). The CDR3 runs to 15 residues.

V and J are TRBV10-1 and TRBJ2-7; 8 bases match TRBD1. The CDR3 sequence is 15 residues long. Germline lookup yields CDR1 WNHNN and CDR2 SYGVQD (reference sequence). Unmatched junction bases numbered 8, after V lost 4 bases and J lost 3 bases. The CDR3 protein is CASSGHRGVNYEQYF. The DNA for the CDR3 is TGCGCCAGCAGTGGACACAGGGGGGTAAACTACGAGCAGTACTTC.

The chain recombines TRBV5-6 with TRBJ1-4; 7 bases align to TRBD1. The trim removed 0 bases at V and 4 bases at J, leaving 0 bases unmatched. The CDR3 sequence is 14 residues long. Per the germline V gene, CDR1 is SGHDT and CDR2 is YYEEEE. This chain's CDR3 is CASSLGQGNEKLFF. CDR3 coding DNA: TGTGCCAGCAGCTTGGGACAGGGTAATGAAAAACTGTTTTTT.

V gene TRBV10-3 combines with J gene TRBJ2-5, with TRBD2 as a possible D gene (5 bases). With 7 bases removed from V and 1 base from J, the gap between germline ends came to 10 bases. Germline-derived CDR1 and CDR2 are ENHRY and SYGVKD. There are 13 residues in the CDR3. The CDR3 loop is CAITSDSQETQYF. In DNA, the CDR3 is TGTGCCATCACCTCGGACTCCCAAGAGACCCAGTACTTC.

V usage is TRBV29-1 and J usage is TRBJ1-3; D is unclear. Trimming cost V 5 bases and J 0 bases, with 11 bases left between them. CDR3 length: 14 residues. Germline V lookup: CDR1 SQVTM, CDR2 ANQGSEA. The chain's CDR3 is CSVTDYTSGNTIYF. CDR3 bases: TGCAGCGTTACCGATTACACCTCTGGAAACACCATATATTTT.

The chain joins TRBV7-2 to TRBJ1-3; 11 nucleotides agree with TRBD1. J was trimmed by 0 bases and V by 5 bases; bases with no gene match: 12. Germline V gene lookup returns CDR1 SGHTA and CDR2 FQGNSA. CDR3 length equals 19 residues. DNA of the CDR3: TGTGCCAGCAGCGGACCGGGACAGGGGGAATTTGGCTCTGGAAACACCATATATTTT. The encoded protein is CASSGPGQGEFGSGNTIYF.

This clone is a singleton in its sample. V usage is TRBV7-8 and J usage is TRBJ1-4, with 11 bases that match TRBD1. The CDR3 spans 17 residues. Germline V gene data show CDR1 as SGHVS and CDR2 as FQNEAQ. J gave up 8 bases and V 1 base, and 9 bases lay outside the gene matches. The DNA for the CDR3 is TGTGCCAGCAGCTTAGTTTCGCCGGGACAGGGGGGAGAAAAACTGTTTTTT. Amino acid sequence: CASSLVSPGQGGEKLFF.